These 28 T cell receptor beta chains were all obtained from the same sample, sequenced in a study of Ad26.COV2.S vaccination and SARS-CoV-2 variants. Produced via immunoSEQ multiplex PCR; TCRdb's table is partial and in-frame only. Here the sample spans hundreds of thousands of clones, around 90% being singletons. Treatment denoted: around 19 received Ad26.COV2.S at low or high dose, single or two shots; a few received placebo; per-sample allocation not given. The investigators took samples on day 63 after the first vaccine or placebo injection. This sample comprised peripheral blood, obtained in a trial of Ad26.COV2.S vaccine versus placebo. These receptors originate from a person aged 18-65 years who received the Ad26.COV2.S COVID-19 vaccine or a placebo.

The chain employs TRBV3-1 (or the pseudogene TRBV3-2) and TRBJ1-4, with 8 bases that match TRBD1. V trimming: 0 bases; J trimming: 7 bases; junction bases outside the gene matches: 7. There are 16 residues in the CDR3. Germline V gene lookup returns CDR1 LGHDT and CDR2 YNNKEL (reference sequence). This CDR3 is CASSQDPTGGGEKLFF. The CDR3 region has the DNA TGTGCCAGCAGCCAAGATCCCACAGGGGGAGGTGAAAAACTGTTTTTT.

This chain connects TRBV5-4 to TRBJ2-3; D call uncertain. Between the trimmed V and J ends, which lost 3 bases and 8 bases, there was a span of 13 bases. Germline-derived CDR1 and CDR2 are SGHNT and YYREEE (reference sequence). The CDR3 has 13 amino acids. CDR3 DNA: TGTGCCAGCAGCTCAGGAGAAACGGGTACGCAGTATTTT. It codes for CASSSGETGTQYF. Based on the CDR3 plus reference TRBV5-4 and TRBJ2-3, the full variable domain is ETGVTQSPTHLIKTRGQQVTLRCSSQSGHNTVSWYQQALGQGPQFIFQYYREEENGRGNFPPRFSGLQFPNYSSELNVNALELDDSALYLCASSSGETGTQYFGPGTRLTVL.

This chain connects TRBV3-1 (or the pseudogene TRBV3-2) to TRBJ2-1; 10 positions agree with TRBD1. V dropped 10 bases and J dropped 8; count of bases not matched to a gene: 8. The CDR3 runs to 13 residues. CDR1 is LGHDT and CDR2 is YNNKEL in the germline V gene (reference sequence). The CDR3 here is CATRDRGRDEQFF. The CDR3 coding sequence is TGTGCCACCCGGGACAGGGGCCGGGATGAGCAGTTCTTC.

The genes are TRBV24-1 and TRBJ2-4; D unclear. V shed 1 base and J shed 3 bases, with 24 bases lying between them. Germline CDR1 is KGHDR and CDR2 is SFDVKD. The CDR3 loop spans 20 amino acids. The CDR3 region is CATSDLVGSKETLGKNIQYF. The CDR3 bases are TGTGCCACCAGTGATTTAGTAGGCAGTAAGGAAACATTAGGCAAAAACATTCAGTACTTC.

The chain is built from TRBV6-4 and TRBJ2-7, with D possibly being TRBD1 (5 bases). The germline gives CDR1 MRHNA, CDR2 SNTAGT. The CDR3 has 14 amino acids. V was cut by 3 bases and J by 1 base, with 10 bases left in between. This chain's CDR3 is CASSETGESYEQYF. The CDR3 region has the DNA TGTGCCAGCAGTGAAACAGGAGAGTCCTACGAGCAGTACTTC.

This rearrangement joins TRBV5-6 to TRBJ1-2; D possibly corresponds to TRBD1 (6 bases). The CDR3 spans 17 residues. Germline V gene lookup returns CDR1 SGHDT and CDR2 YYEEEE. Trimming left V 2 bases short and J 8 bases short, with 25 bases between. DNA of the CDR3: TGTGCCAGCAGCTTAAAACCCCGGGACAACGTGCTGGAGGGCTACACCTTC. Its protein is CASSLKPRDNVLEGYTF.

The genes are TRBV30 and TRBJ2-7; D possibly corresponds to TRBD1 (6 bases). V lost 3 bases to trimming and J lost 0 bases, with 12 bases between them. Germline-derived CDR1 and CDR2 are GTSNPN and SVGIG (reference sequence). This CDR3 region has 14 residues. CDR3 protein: CAWRMTGRSYEQYF. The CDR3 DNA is TGTGCCTGGAGGATGACAGGTCGCTCCTACGAGCAGTACTTC.

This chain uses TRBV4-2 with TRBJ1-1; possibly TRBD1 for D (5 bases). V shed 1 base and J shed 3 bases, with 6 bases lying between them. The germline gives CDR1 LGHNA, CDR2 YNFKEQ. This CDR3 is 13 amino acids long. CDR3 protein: CASSQVGDTEAFF. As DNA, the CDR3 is TGTGCCAGCAGCCAAGTAGGGGACACTGAAGCTTTCTTT.

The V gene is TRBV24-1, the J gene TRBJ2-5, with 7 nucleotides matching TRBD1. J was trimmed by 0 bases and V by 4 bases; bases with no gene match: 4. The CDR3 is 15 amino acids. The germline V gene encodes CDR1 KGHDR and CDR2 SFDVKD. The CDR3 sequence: CATSDPTGDQETQYF. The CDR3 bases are TGTGCCACCAGTGACCCAACAGGGGACCAAGAGACCCAGTACTTC.

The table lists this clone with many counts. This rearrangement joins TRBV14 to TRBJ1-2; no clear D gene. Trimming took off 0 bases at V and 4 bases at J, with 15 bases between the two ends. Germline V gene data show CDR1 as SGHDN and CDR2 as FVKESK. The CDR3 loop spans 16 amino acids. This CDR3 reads CASSQEGRVRPYGYTF. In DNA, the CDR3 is TGTGCCAGCAGCCAAGAAGGCCGTGTCAGACCCTATGGCTACACCTTC.

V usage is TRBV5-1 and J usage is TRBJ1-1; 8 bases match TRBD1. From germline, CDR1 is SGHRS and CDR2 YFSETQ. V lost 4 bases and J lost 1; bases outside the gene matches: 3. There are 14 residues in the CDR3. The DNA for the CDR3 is TGCGCCAGCAGCACCGGACAGGGGAACACTGAAGCTTTCTTT. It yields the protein CASSTGQGNTEAFF.

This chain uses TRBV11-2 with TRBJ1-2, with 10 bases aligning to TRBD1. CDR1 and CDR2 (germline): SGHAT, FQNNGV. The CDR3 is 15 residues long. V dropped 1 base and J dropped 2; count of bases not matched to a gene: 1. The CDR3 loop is CASSLGTGGNYGYTF. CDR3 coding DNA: TGTGCCAGCAGCTTAGGGACAGGGGGGAACTATGGCTACACCTTC. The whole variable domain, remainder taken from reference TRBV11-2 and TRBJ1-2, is EAGVAQSPRYKIIEKRQSVAFWCNPISGHATLYWYQQILGQGPKLLIQFQNNGVVDDSQLPKDRFSAERLKGVDSTLKIQPAKLEDSAVYLCASSLGTGGNYGYTFGSGTRLTVV.

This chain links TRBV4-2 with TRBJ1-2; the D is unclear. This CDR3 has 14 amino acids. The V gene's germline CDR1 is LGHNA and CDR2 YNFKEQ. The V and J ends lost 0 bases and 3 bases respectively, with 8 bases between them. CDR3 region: CASSQDRRDYGYTF. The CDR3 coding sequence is TGTGCCAGCAGCCAAGATCGACGGGACTATGGCTACACCTTC.

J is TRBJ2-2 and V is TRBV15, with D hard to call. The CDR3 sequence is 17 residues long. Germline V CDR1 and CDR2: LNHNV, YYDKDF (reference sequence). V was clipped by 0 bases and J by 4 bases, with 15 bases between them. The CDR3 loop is CATSRDRLEVGTGELFF. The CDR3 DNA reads TGTGCCACCAGCAGAGATCGTCTAGAGGTGGGCACCGGGGAGCTGTTTTTT.

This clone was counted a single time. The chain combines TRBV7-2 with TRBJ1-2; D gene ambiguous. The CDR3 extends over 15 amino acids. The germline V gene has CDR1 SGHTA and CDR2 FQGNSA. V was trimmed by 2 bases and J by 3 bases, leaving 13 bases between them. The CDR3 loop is CASSLSVLRDYGYTF. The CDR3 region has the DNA TGTGCCAGCAGCTTATCCGTGCTACGGGACTATGGCTACACCTTC.

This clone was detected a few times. The CDR3 DNA is TGTGCCAGCAGTTACCCTCGGGGTAGGGAGTTTGAAGCTTTCTTT. Encoded protein: CASSYPRGREFEAFF. This chain connects TRBV6-6 to TRBJ1-1; unclear D gene. With 2 bases removed from V and 7 bases from J, the gap between germline ends came to 17 bases. The germline V gene has CDR1 MNHNY and CDR2 SVGAGI (reference sequence). CDR3 length equals 15 residues.

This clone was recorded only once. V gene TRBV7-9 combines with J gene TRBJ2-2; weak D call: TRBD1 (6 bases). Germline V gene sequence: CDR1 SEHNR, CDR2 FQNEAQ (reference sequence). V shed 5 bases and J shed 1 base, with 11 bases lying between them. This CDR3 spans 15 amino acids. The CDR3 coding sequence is TGTGCCAGCAGCCGACAGGAAAGGAACACCGGGGAGCTGTTTTTT. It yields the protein CASSRQERNTGELFF.

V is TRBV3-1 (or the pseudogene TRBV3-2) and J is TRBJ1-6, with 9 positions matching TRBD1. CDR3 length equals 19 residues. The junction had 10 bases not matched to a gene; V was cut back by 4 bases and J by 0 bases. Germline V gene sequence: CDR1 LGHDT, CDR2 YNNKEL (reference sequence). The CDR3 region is CASSRGQGGLSSYNSPLHF. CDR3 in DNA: TGTGCCAGCAGCCGGGGACAGGGTGGATTAAGCTCCTATAATTCACCCCTCCACTTT.

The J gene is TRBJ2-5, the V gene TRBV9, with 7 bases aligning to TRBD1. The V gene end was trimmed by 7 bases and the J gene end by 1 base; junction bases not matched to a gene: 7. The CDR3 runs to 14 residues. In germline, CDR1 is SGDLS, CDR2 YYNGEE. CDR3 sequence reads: CASGEGQPQETQYF. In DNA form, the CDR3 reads TGTGCCAGCGGCGAGGGACAGCCCCAAGAGACCCAGTACTTC.

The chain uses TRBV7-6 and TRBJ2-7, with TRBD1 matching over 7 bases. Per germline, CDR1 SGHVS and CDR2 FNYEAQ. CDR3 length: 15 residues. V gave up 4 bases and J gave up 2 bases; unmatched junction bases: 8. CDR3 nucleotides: TGTGCCAGCAGCTCAAGACAGGGAAGAACCTACGAGCAGTACTTC. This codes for CASSSRQGRTYEQYF. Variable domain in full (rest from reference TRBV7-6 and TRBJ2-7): GAGVSQSPRYKVTKRGQDVALRCDPISGHVSLYWYRQALGQGPEFLTYFNYEAQQDKSGLPNDRFSAERPEGSISTLTIQRTEQRDSAMYRCASSSRQGRTYEQYFGPGTRLTVT.

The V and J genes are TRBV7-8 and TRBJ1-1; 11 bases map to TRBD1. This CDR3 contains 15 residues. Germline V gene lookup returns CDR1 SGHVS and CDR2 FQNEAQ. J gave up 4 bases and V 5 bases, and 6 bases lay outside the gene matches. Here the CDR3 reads CASSAAGTGGTEAFF. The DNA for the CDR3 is TGTGCCAGCAGCGCGGCCGGGACAGGGGGCACTGAAGCTTTCTTT.

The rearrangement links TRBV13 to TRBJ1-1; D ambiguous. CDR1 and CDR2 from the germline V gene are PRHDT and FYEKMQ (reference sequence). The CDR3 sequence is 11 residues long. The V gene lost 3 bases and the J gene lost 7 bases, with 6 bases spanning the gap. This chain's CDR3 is CASSLDGEAFF. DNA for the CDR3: TGTGCCAGCAGCTTGGACGGTGAAGCTTTCTTT.

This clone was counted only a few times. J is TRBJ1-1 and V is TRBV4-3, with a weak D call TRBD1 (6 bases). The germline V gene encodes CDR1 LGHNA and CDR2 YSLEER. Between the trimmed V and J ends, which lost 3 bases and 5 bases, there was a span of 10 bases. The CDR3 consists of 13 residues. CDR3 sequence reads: CASSQEGVTEAFF. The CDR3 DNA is TGCGCCAGCAGCCAGGAGGGGGTAACTGAAGCTTTCTTT.

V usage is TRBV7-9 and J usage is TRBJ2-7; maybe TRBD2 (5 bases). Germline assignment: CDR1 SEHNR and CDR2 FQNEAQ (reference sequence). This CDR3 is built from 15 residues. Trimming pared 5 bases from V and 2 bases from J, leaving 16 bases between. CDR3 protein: CASSPYRRGAYEQYF. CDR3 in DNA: TGTGCCAGCAGCCCCTATCGCCGGGGAGCCTACGAGCAGTACTTC.

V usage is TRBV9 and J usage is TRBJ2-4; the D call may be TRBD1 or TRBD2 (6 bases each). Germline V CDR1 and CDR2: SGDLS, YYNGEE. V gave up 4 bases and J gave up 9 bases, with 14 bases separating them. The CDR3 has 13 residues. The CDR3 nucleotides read TGTGCCAGCAGCCCGGGGGTAGGGGGCATTCAGTACTTC. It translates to CASSPGVGGIQYF.

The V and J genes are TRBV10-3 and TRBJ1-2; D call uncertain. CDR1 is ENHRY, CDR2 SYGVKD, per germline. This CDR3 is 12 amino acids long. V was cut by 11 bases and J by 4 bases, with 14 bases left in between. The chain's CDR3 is CAAKTTGYGYTF. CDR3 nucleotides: TGTGCCGCGAAGACAACCGGCTATGGCTACACCTTC.

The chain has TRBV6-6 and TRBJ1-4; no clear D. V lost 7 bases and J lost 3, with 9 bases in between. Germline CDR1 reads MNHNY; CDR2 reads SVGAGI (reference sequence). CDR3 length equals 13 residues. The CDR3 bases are TGTGCCAGCAAAGAGGGATCTAATGAAAAACTGTTTTTT. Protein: CASKEGSNEKLFF.

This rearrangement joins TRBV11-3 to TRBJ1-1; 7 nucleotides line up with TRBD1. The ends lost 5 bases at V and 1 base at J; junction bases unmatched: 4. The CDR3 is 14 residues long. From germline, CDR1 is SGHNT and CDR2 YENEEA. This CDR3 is CASSPRTGNTEAFF. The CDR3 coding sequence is TGTGCCAGCAGCCCTCGGACAGGGAACACTGAAGCTTTCTTT.